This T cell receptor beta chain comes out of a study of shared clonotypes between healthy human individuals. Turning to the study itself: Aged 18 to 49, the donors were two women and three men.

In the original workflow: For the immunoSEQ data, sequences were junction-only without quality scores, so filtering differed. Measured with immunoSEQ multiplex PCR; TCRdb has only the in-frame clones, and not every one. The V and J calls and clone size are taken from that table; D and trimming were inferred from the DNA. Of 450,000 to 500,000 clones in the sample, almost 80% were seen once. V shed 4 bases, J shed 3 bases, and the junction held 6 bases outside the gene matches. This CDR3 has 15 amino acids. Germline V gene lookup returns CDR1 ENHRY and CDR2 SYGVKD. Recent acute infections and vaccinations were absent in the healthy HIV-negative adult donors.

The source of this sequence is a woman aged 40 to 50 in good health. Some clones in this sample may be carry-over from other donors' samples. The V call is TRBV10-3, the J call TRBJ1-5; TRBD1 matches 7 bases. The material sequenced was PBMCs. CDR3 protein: CAISAGTDFNQPQHF. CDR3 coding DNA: TGTGCCATCAGTGCCGGGACAGACTTCAATCAGCCCCAGCATTTT.